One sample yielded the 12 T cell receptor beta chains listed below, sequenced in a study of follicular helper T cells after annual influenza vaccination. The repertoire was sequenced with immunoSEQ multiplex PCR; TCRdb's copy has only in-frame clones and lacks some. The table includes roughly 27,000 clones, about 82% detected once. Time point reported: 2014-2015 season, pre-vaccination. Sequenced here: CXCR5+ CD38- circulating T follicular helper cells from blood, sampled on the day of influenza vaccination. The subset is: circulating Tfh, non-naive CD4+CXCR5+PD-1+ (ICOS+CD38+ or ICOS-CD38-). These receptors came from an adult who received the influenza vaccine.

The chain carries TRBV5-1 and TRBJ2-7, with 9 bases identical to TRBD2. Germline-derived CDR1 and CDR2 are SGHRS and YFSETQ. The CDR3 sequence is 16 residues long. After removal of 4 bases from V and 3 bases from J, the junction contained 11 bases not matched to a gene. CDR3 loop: CASSPTTRGGSYEQYF. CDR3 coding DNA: TGCGCCAGCAGCCCGACAACGCGGGGGGGGAGCTACGAGCAGTACTTC.

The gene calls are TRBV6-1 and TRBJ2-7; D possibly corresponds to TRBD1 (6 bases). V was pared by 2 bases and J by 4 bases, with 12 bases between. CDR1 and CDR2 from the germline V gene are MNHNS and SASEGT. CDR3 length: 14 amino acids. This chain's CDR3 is CASSENRVTYEQYF. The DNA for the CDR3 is TGTGCCAGCAGTGAAAACAGGGTGACGTACGAGCAGTACTTC.

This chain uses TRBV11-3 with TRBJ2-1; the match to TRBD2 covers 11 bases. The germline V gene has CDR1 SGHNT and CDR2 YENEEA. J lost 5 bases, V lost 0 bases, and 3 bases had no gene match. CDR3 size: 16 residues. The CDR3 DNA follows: TGTGCCAGCAGCTTAGAACTAGCGGGGGCCGACAATGAGCAGTTCTTC. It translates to CASSLELAGADNEQFF.

This CDR3 reads CASSVGPDRRTGYEQYF. The CDR3 nucleotides read TGTGCCAGCAGCGTAGGGCCTGACAGACGAACAGGCTACGAGCAGTACTTC. The chain combines TRBV9 with TRBJ2-7, with D maybe TRBD1 (5 bases). This CDR3 contains 17 residues. Germline assignment: CDR1 SGDLS and CDR2 YYNGEE. V was clipped by 0 bases and J by 3 bases, with 19 bases between them. Drawing the rest from reference TRBV9 and TRBJ2-7, the complete variable domain is DSGVTQTPKHLITATGQRVTLRCSPRSGDLSVYWYQQSLDQGLQFLIQYYNGEERAKGNILERFSAQQFPDLHSELNLSSLELGDSALYFCASSVGPDRRTGYEQYFGPGTRLTVT.

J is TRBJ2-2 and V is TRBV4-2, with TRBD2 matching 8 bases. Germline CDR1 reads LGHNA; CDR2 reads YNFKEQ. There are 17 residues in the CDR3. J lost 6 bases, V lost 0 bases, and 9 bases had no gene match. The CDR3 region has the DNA TGTGCCAGCAGCCAAGAAGGGACTAGGAAGGGCGCCGGGGAGCTGTTTTTT. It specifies CASSQEGTRKGAGELFF.

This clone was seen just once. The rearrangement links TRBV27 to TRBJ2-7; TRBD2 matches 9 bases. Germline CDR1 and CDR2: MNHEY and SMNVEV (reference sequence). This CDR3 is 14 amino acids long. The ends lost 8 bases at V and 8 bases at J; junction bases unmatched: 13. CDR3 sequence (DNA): TGTGCCAGCCGACTAGCGGAAAAATCTACGAAGCAGTACTTC. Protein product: CASRLAEKSTKQYF.

CDR3 region: CAWSSRRAHWEQYF. The CDR3 DNA follows: TGTGCCTGGAGTTCCCGGCGGGCCCACTGGGAGCAGTACTTC. The rearrangement links TRBV30 to TRBJ2-5; tentative D call: TRBD2 (5 bases). CDR3 size: 14 residues. V was clipped by 2 bases and J by 11 bases, with 21 bases between them. Per the germline V gene, CDR1 is GTSNPN and CDR2 is SVGIG (reference sequence).

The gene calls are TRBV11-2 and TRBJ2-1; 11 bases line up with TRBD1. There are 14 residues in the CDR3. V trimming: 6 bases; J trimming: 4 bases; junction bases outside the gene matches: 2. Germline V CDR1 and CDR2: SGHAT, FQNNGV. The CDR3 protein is CASRGTGGYNEQFF. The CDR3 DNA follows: TGTGCCAGCAGGGGGACAGGGGGGTACAATGAGCAGTTCTTC.

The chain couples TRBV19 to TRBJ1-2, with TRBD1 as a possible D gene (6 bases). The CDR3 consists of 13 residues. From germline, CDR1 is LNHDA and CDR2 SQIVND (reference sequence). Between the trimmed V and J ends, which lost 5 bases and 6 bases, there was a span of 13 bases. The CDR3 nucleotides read TGTGCCAGTAGTCCGAGCAGGGGAAATGGCTACACCTTC. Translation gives CASSPSRGNGYTF.

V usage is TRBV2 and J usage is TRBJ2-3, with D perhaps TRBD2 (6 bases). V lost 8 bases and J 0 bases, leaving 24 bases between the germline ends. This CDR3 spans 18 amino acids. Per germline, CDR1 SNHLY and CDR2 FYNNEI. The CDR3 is CASSRSAGYSSSTDTQYF. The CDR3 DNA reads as TGTGCCAGCTCCCGAAGTGCGGGGTACTCCTCTAGCACAGATACGCAGTATTTT.

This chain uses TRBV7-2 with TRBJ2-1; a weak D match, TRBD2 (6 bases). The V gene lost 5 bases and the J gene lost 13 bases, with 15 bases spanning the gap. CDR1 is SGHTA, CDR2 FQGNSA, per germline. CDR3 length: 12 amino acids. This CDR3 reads CASSISGLVQFF. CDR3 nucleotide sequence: TGTGCCAGCAGCATTAGCGGTCTGGTACAGTTCTTC.

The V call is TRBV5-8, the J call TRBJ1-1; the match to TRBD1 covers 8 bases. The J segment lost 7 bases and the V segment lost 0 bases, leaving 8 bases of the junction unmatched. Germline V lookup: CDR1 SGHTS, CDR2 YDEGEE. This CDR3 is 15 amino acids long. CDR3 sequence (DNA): TGTGCCAGCAGCTTGGGTCAGGGGGCTCCCGTTGAAGCTTTCTTT. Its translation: CASSLGQGAPVEAFF.